The source of this TCR beta chain is a study of blood T cell repertoires in COVID-19. About the study: Donors in the United States, Italy and Spain gave samples during acute or convalescent COVID-19. Sample material is recorded as cDNA or gDNA derived from T cells, B-cell-depleted T cells, or PBMCs.

The CDR3 runs 14 residues. V lost 3 bases and J 7 bases, leaving 16 bases between the germline ends. CDR1 is GTSNPN, CDR2 SVGIG, per germline (reference sequence). Clones were sequenced by immunoSEQ multiplex PCR, and TCRdb holds only the in-frame ones, with some missing. Of around 370,000 clones in the sample, around nine tenths were seen once. This receptor was taken from a woman between 70 and 85 years old with COVID-19, enrolled during active disease. The chain joins TRBV30 to TRBJ1-5, with D unresolved. The sample was peripheral blood. As DNA, the CDR3 is TGTGCCTGGAGCGAGGGCCCACCCGGGCAGCCCCAGCATTTT. It is translated as CAWSEGPPGQPQHF.